One sample yielded the 31 T cell receptor beta chains listed below, sequenced in a study of graft-versus-host responses after intestinal transplantation. Only in-frame clones appear in the TCRdb table, and some are missing; sequencing was by immunoSEQ multiplex PCR. The sample includes about 12,000 clones, roughly 30% of them seen just once. Investigators plated some 200,000 CFSE-labeled responder cells together with some 200,000 irradiated stimulator cells labeled with violet dye. Sequencing was performed on alloreactive CD8+ T cells from a mixed lymphocyte reaction culture, taken before intestinal transplant. Subset: CFSE-low proliferating T cells sorted from roughly six-day pre-transplant mixed lymphocyte reaction (GvH or HvG direction). The receptors were sampled from a human patient who received an intestinal transplant.

The CDR3 reads CASSRDVAGELFF. The CDR3 DNA reads TGTGCCAGCAGCAGGGACGTCGCCGGGGAGCTGTTTTTT. The chain employs TRBV27 and TRBJ2-2; the D gene could be TRBD1 or TRBD2 (5 bases each). This CDR3 spans 13 amino acids. The germline V gene has CDR1 MNHEY and CDR2 SMNVEV (reference sequence). The V gene lost 6 bases and the J gene lost 6 bases, with 11 bases spanning the gap.

The chain has TRBV7-6 and TRBJ1-1; possible D gene TRBD1, 6 bases. Germline lookup yields CDR1 SGHVS and CDR2 FNYEAQ. V dropped 7 bases and J dropped 8 bases, with 20 bases sitting between them. The CDR3 runs 14 residues. The CDR3 DNA is TGTGCCAGCACCCCTGGGGTACAGGGACTAGAAGCTTTCTTT. Encoded protein: CASTPGVQGLEAFF.

This chain uses TRBV4-1 with TRBJ1-2; D is possibly TRBD1 (6 bases). This CDR3 region has 14 residues. Per the germline V gene, CDR1 is MGHRA and CDR2 is YSYEKL. The V end lost 5 bases, the J end lost 2 bases, and 12 bases lay between the germline ends. Here the CDR3 DNA reads TGCGCCAGCAGCGCATTTGGACAGAACTATGGCTACACCTTC. Protein sequence: CASSAFGQNYGYTF.

J is TRBJ1-1 and V is TRBV6-8; 7 bases map to TRBD1. J was trimmed by 4 bases and V by 0 bases; bases with no gene match: 2. Germline V gives CDR1 MNHGY, CDR2 SAAAGT. This CDR3 is 14 amino acids long. The DNA for the CDR3 is TGTGCCAGCAGTTACTCAGGGGGCACCACTGAAGCTTTCTTT. It specifies CASSYSGGTTEAFF.

This clone has just a few counts. The CDR3 sequence: CASSSALGGEKLFF. CDR3 coding DNA: TGTGCCAGCAGTTCGGCCCTAGGTGGCGAAAAACTGTTTTTT. The chain employs TRBV28 and TRBJ1-4; D uncertain. Between the trimmed V and J ends, which lost 4 bases and 8 bases, there was a span of 14 bases. The CDR3 sequence is 14 residues long. Germline CDR1 and CDR2: MDHEN and SYDVKM.

Here the CDR3 reads CASSGRELAIEQYF. The CDR3 bases are TGTGCCAGCAGTGGGCGGGAACTAGCCATCGAGCAGTACTTC. The rearrangement joins TRBV6-6 to TRBJ2-7, with D possibly being TRBD2 (6 bases). The CDR3 runs 14 residues. The V gene lost 5 bases and the J gene lost 6 bases, with 17 bases spanning the gap. The V gene's germline CDR1 is MNHNY and CDR2 SVGAGI (reference sequence).

The chain uses TRBV28 and TRBJ2-7, with D possibly TRBD2 on 6 matching bases. Per germline, CDR1 MDHEN and CDR2 SYDVKM. The CDR3 sequence is 14 residues long. V lost 2 bases and J lost 1, with 9 bases in between. CDR3: CASSLSGPSYEQYF. The CDR3 DNA reads as TGTGCCAGCAGTTTAAGCGGGCCTTCCTACGAGCAGTACTTC.

The table lists this clone with a few counts. This rearrangement joins TRBV7-2 to TRBJ2-5, with 8 bases that match TRBD1. The germline V gene has CDR1 SGHTA and CDR2 FQGNSA. The CDR3 runs 13 residues. V shed 6 bases and J 4 bases; nucleotides not matched to a gene: 4. The CDR3 nucleotides are TGTGCCAGCAGGGACCAGGGGGCAGAGACCCAGTACTTC. This sequence encodes CASRDQGAETQYF.

This chain uses TRBV9 with TRBJ1-4; D is possibly TRBD1 (6 bases). Trimming shortened V by 3 bases and J by 6 bases, and 15 bases separated the two germline ends. The germline V gene has CDR1 SGDLS and CDR2 YYNGEE. The CDR3 loop spans 15 amino acids. CDR3 in amino acids: CASSGGGGLDEKLFF. For the CDR3, the DNA is TGTGCCAGCAGCGGAGGAGGGGGGCTGGATGAAAAACTGTTTTTT.

This clone has just a few counts. The chain has TRBV5-6 and TRBJ1-2; 7 nucleotides match TRBD1. V gave up 0 bases and J gave up 8 bases; unmatched junction bases: 10. The germline CDR1 and CDR2 sequences are SGHDT and YYEEEE. The CDR3 is 15 residues long. Written as DNA, the CDR3 is TGTGCCAGCAGCTTGGGTGGGACAGCCAGAATGGGCTACACCTTC. Translation: CASSLGGTARMGYTF.

V and J are TRBV18 and TRBJ1-2; 10 bases agree with TRBD1. Unmatched junction bases numbered 9, after V lost 3 bases and J lost 5 bases. The CDR3 loop spans 16 amino acids. Per germline, CDR1 KGHSH and CDR2 LQKENI. CDR3 nucleotide sequence: TGTGCCAGCTCACCGCCTAGGACAGGGGGAAGATATGGCTACACCTTC. Its protein product is CASSPPRTGGRYGYTF.

J is TRBJ2-1 and V is TRBV6-5, with D uncertain. This CDR3 has 12 amino acids. The germline V gene has CDR1 MNHEY and CDR2 SVGAGI. The V gene lost 4 bases and the J gene lost 8 bases, with 9 bases spanning the gap. CDR3 residues: CASSWGGDEQFF. CDR3 DNA sequence: TGTGCCAGCAGTTGGGGTGGCGATGAGCAGTTCTTC.

The V gene is TRBV13, the J gene TRBJ2-7, with D perhaps TRBD1 or TRBD2 (5 bases each). V lost 10 bases and J lost 5, with 15 bases in between. The germline V gene encodes CDR1 PRHDT and CDR2 FYEKMQ (reference sequence). This CDR3 comprises 12 residues. The CDR3 loop reads CATSGQGHEQYF. The CDR3 coding sequence is TGTGCCACCTCGGGGCAGGGCCACGAGCAGTACTTC.

This clone was observed a few times. V is TRBV11-2 and J is TRBJ2-7, with 14 bases that match TRBD2. This CDR3 comprises 16 residues. V lost 2 bases, J lost 5 bases, and 5 bases stayed unmatched. The germline CDR1 and CDR2 sequences are SGHAT and FQNNGV. This CDR3 reads CASSLYPGLAGDEQYF. DNA for the CDR3: TGTGCCAGCAGCTTATATCCGGGACTAGCGGGAGACGAGCAGTACTTC.

The V gene is TRBV28, the J gene TRBJ1-1; the D gene is possibly TRBD1 (6 bases). CDR3 size: 14 residues. V was shortened by 1 base and J by 4 bases, with 10 bases between the two germline ends. Germline CDR1 reads MDHEN; CDR2 reads SYDVKM. DNA for the CDR3: TGTGCCAGCAGTTTATCGCAGGGGCGCACTGAAGCTTTCTTT. Translation: CASSLSQGRTEAFF.

The chain is built from TRBV6-5 and TRBJ2-1; the match to TRBD2 covers 8 bases. J lost 0 bases, V lost 5 bases, and 3 bases had no gene match. This CDR3 is 15 amino acids long. In germline, CDR1 is MNHEY, CDR2 SVGAGI. DNA for the CDR3: TGTGCCAGCAGTATAAGCGGGGGCTCCTACAATGAGCAGTTCTTC. This gives the protein CASSISGGSYNEQFF.

The CDR3 sequence: CASRLNPGVVSGNEQFF. For the CDR3, the DNA is TGTGCCAGCAGGCTCAACCCGGGGGTGGTCTCGGGTAATGAGCAGTTCTTC. V is TRBV28 and J is TRBJ2-1, with a weak D call TRBD2 (6 bases). The CDR3 sequence is 17 residues long. Germline V gene sequence: CDR1 MDHEN, CDR2 SYDVKM. V was clipped by 6 bases and J by 7 bases, with 25 bases between them.

The chain employs TRBV11-2 and TRBJ1-1, with 7 bases matching TRBD1. Trimming removed 4 bases from V and 6 bases from J; junction bases left unmatched: 5. The CDR3 loop spans 13 amino acids. Per the germline V gene, CDR1 is SGHAT and CDR2 is FQNNGV. The CDR3 sequence: CASSWGTASEAFF. In DNA, the CDR3 is TGTGCCAGCAGCTGGGGGACAGCATCTGAAGCTTTCTTT.

This chain joins TRBV19 and TRBJ1-1; no definite D call. In germline, CDR1 is LNHDA, CDR2 SQIVND (reference sequence). The CDR3 consists of 13 residues. V lost 2 bases and J 4 bases, leaving 8 bases between the germline ends. The CDR3 loop is CASSIWGPTEAFF. The DNA for the CDR3 is TGTGCCAGTAGTATATGGGGTCCCACTGAAGCTTTCTTT.

The CDR3 DNA sequence: TGTGCCAGCAGTTTAGGGCTGCTGCCCCCCCAGCATTTT. The encoded protein is CASSLGLLPPQHF. The gene calls are TRBV28 and TRBJ1-5; D is unclear. V was clipped by 2 bases and J by 10 bases, with 12 bases between them. The germline gives CDR1 MDHEN, CDR2 SYDVKM. This CDR3 is built from 13 residues.

This chain links TRBV27 with TRBJ2-3, with TRBD2 matching over 7 bases. This CDR3 comprises 15 residues. CDR1 and CDR2 (germline): MNHEY, SMNVEV (reference sequence). Losses at the gene ends were 4 bases for V and 1 base for J; bases not matched to a gene: 5. Written as DNA, the CDR3 is TGTGCCAGCAGTTCCTGGGGGAGGGGCACAGATACGCAGTATTTT. Its translation: CASSSWGRGTDTQYF.

The J gene is TRBJ1-2, the V gene TRBV14; 9 nucleotides align to TRBD1. CDR3 length: 17 residues. V dropped 1 base and J dropped 3; count of bases not matched to a gene: 9. The germline gives CDR1 SGHDN, CDR2 FVKESK. The CDR3 reads CASSQVAGQGPYYGYTF. The DNA of the CDR3 is TGTGCCAGCAGCCAAGTAGCGGGACAGGGACCATACTATGGCTACACCTTC.

This clone is medium-sized (0.01 to 0.1%) in the sample. CDR3 sequence (DNA): TGTGCCAGCACGTCAGGGGGCGCGTTGGAAGCTTTCTTT. Translated: CASTSGGALEAFF. This chain links TRBV6-1 with TRBJ1-1; 8 nucleotides line up with TRBD1. CDR3 length: 13 residues. CDR1 is MNHNS, CDR2 SASEGT, per germline. The V gene end was trimmed by 7 bases and the J gene end by 8 bases; junction bases not matched to a gene: 9.

This clone is classed as medium-sized. V gene TRBV7-6 combines with J gene TRBJ2-7; 7 bases align to TRBD1. Unmatched junction bases numbered 0, after V lost 1 base and J lost 0 bases. Germline values: CDR1 SGHVS, CDR2 FNYEAQ. This CDR3 spans 14 amino acids. The CDR3 DNA follows: TGTGCCAGCAGCTTAGGGGACAGCTCCTACGAGCAGTACTTC. It codes for CASSLGDSSYEQYF.

There are a few counts of this clone. This sequence joins TRBV4-2 and TRBJ2-7; D gene uncertain. The CDR3 is made up of 14 amino acids. The germline CDR1 and CDR2 sequences are LGHNA and YNFKEQ. V was clipped by 5 bases and J by 4 bases, with 15 bases between them. As DNA, the CDR3 is TGTGCCAGCAGCGGGCTGGAGACATCTTACGAGCAGTACTTC. The encoded protein is CASSGLETSYEQYF.

This sequence joins TRBV27 and TRBJ2-7, with 7 bases lining up with TRBD1. CDR1 and CDR2 (germline): MNHEY, SMNVEV (reference sequence). This CDR3 spans 13 amino acids. V lost 5 bases and J lost 3; bases outside the gene matches: 4. The CDR3 spells CASSTRDSYEQYF. For the CDR3, the DNA is TGTGCCAGCAGTACCCGGGACAGCTACGAGCAGTACTTC.

For this clone: One end of the junction fails to match germline, which may point to a read error. The rearrangement uses TRBV7-2 and TRBJ1-1, with D perhaps TRBD1 (5 bases). This CDR3 is built from 14 residues. The V gene's germline CDR1 is SGHTA and CDR2 FQGNSA. CDR3 region: CASSLVSTGPEAIF. The CDR3, as DNA: TGTGCCAGCAGCTTAGTTAGTACAGGACCTGAAGCTATCTTT.

V gene TRBV4-3 combines with J gene TRBJ2-5; D is uncertain. TRBJ2-7 explains the end of the DNA better; the J call may be wrong. Looked up from germline, CDR1 is LGHNA and CDR2 is YSLEER. The length of the CDR3 is 11 residues. CDR3 sequence (DNA): TGCGCCAGCAGCGACTCGTACGAGCAGTACTTC. This encodes CASSDSYEQYF.

This rearrangement joins TRBV7-3 to TRBJ2-7, with D perhaps TRBD1 (6 bases). V shed 5 bases and J shed 3 bases, with 11 bases lying between them. The germline CDR1 and CDR2 sequences are SGHTA and FQGTGA. The CDR3 sequence is 13 residues long. This chain's CDR3 is CASSPGTRYEQYF. CDR3 sequence (DNA): TGTGCCAGCAGCCCCGGGACACGCTACGAGCAGTACTTC.

V is TRBV28 and J is TRBJ1-2; the D is unclear. In germline, CDR1 is MDHEN, CDR2 SYDVKM. V was trimmed by 5 bases and J by 4 bases, leaving 17 bases between them. CDR3 length: 15 residues. The CDR3 DNA sequence: TGTGCCAGCAGTCTGCCAAGGGAGCGAACCTATGGCTACACCTTC. Its translation: CASSLPRERTYGYTF.

J is TRBJ1-2 and V is TRBV5-6; a possible D gene is TRBD1 (5 bases). CDR1 SGHDT and CDR2 YYEEEE come from the germline V gene. The CDR3 is 14 residues long. V gave up 2 bases and J gave up 4 bases, with 12 bases separating them. The CDR3 DNA is TGTGCCAGCAGCTTTTGGGGCAGTTCCTATGGCTACACCTTC. Translated, it gives CASSFWGSSYGYTF. The full variable domain, rest sourced from reference TRBV5-6 and TRBJ1-2, is DAGVTQSPTHLIKTRGQQVTLRCSPKSGHDTVSWYQQALGQGPQFIFQYYEEEERQRGNFPDRFSGHQFPNYSSELNVNALLLGDSALYLCASSFWGSSYGYTFGSGTRLTVV.